The clone carrying this T cell receptor (beta chain) was seen a single time. Antigen specificity is unknown. The data stem from a study of cytomegalovirus exposure and HLA in healthy donors. V was pared by 10 bases and J by 4 bases, with 14 bases between. CDR3 length equals 13 residues. CDR1 and CDR2 from the germline V gene are MDHEN and SYDVKM. It was with 60 Vbeta and 13 Jbeta primers that the PCR ran. Data came from immunoSEQ multiplex PCR; TCRdb stores just in-frame clones and leaves some out. The table includes about 90,000 clones, about 72% detected once. Study conclusions and caveats: Productive status was seen about 90% or about 30% of the time for most TCR beta V segments in an earlier analysis.

Sequencing was performed on PBMCs. The origin of this receptor is a man aged 25-45 years in good health and CMV-seronegative. The genes are TRBV28 and TRBJ1-5; no firm D call. The CDR3 loop reads CATYGRGNQPQHF. The CDR3 DNA reads TGTGCCACCTACGGACGAGGGAATCAGCCCCAGCATTTT.